The clone carrying this T cell receptor beta chain was observed at least ten times. The CDR3 is 14 residues long. Germline CDR1 and CDR2: MGHRA and YSYEKL. The V and J ends lost 1 base and 3 bases respectively, with 9 bases between them. Clones were read by immunoSEQ multiplex PCR, and TCRdb kept only the in-frame ones, dropping some. The profile shows 150,000 to 200,000 clones, just under 95% of them singletons. This sample was taken from a study of T cell responses to AZD1222 COVID-19 vaccine. The TCR comes from an adult in good health. This sequence joins TRBV4-1 and TRBJ1-1, with D hard to call. The sequencing here drew on peripheral blood, taken on day 0 of AZD1222 vaccination. The CDR3 DNA reads TGCGCCAGCAGCCAAGGAGGGTCGGACACTGAAGCTTTCTTT. It yields the protein CASSQGGSDTEAFF.